This is a list of T cell receptor beta chains from one sample in a study of CD4 T cells in relation to SARS-CoV-2 and coronaviruses. The repertoire was sequenced with immunoSEQ multiplex PCR; TCRdb's copy has only in-frame clones and lacks some. The profile shows approximately 16,000 clones, 76% of them singletons. The antigens for these receptors are not known. Sequenced sample: CD4+ T cells from PBMCs, cultured in vitro. Source of these receptors: a human donor in good health. Each CDR3 is given with its conserved first and last residue. Each record gives: V gene, J gene, CDR3 protein.

>TRBV3-1/TRBV3-2|TRBJ2-7
CASSQGLAGEQYF
>TRBV29-1|TRBJ1-2
CSVEDQGTAYGYTF
>TRBV18|TRBJ2-3
CASTNTGGTDTQYF
>TRBV5-1|TRBJ1-3
CASSLGVMGSGNTIYF
>TRBV28|TRBJ2-1
CASSLAGLTNEQFF
>TRBV7-3|TRBJ2-3
CASSLRVGPGATSTDTQYF
>TRBV20-1|TRBJ1-2
CSASKEGAGSAYGYTF
>TRBV9|TRBJ2-2
CASSSRGGGTGELFF
>TRBV3-1/TRBV3-2|TRBJ2-5
CASSQDRVRGLLETQYF
>TRBV6-2/TRBV6-3|TRBJ2-5
CASSLPGTSSETQYF
>TRBV6-5|TRBJ2-3
CASSSETNTDTQYF
>TRBV10-3|TRBJ2-7
CAISGTSGGRYEQYF
>TRBV7-9|TRBJ2-1
CASSLRTYSSYNEQFF
>TRBV7-9|TRBJ2-7
CASSPPGGSYEQYF
>TRBV2|TRBJ1-6
CASSRQLSSYNSPLHF
>TRBV12-3/TRBV12-4|TRBJ1-1
CASRPSGNTEAFF
>TRBV5-1|TRBJ2-3
CASSLGQPTDTQYF
>TRBV5-1|TRBJ2-5
CASSFTADQETQYF
>TRBV7-9|TRBJ2-7
CASSYSPGQSHEQYF
>TRBV4-2|TRBJ2-1
CASSQDERSYNEQFF
>TRBV28|TRBJ2-7
CASSLAGGDEQYF
>TRBV5-1|TRBJ2-5
CASSLAAAAQETQYF
>TRBV7-8|TRBJ2-7
CASSRVVTNEQYF
>TRBV24-1|TRBJ2-7
CATSAPSGGSGYEQYF
>TRBV28|TRBJ2-7
CASSLLAGAYEQYF
>TRBV5-1|TRBJ2-7
CASSLGGTGNPPYEQYF
>TRBV6-4|TRBJ1-1
CASSATGTGPDQAFF
>TRBV4-1|TRBJ2-2
CASSQAIRTSHVGELFF
>TRBV27|TRBJ1-2
CASSFLQGGGYTF
>TRBV6-4|TRBJ2-3
CASSAASGADTQYF
>TRBV27|TRBJ2-7
CASRPGTGYSEQYF
>TRBV9|TRBJ2-3
CASSAGGLAPRSTDTQYF
>TRBV7-9|TRBJ2-1
CASRPGTSSVNEQFF
>TRBV9|TRBJ1-3
CASSVTGAGNTIYF
>TRBV24-1|TRBJ2-6
CATSGKEHSGANVLTF
>TRBV29-1|TRBJ2-3
CSVEKRPGTGGTDTQYF
>TRBV7-9|TRBJ2-5
CASSSGDRGRIETQYF
>TRBV5-6|TRBJ2-7
CASSSGTFSYEQYF
>TRBV5-6|TRBJ1-2
CASSDTGARDGYTF
>TRBV10-3|TRBJ2-7
CAISVGTGINEQYF
>TRBV6-6|TRBJ1-1
CASSGQGLEAFF
>TRBV27|TRBJ2-7
CASSLATSGTLGEQYF
>TRBV19|TRBJ2-1
CASTGTSVSNEQFF
>TRBV7-9|TRBJ1-1
CASSLAQGAGGTEAFF
>TRBV11-2|TRBJ2-7
CASSFGSGRVAEQYF
>TRBV3-1/TRBV3-2|TRBJ2-2
CASSQDPGDGWAGELFF
>TRBV18|TRBJ2-1
CASSPRGDHEQFF